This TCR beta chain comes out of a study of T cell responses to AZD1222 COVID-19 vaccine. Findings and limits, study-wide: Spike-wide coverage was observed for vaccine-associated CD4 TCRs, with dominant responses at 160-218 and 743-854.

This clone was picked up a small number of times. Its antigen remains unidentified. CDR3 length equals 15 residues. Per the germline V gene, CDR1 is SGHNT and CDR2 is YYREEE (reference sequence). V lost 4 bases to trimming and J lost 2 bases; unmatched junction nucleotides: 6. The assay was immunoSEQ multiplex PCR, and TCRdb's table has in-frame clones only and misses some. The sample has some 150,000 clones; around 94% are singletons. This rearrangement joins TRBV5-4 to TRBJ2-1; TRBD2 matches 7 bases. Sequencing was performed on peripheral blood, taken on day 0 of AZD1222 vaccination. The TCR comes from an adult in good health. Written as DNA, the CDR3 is TGTGCCAGCAGCCATACTAGCGCACCCTACAATGAGCAGTTCTTC. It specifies CASSHTSAPYNEQFF.